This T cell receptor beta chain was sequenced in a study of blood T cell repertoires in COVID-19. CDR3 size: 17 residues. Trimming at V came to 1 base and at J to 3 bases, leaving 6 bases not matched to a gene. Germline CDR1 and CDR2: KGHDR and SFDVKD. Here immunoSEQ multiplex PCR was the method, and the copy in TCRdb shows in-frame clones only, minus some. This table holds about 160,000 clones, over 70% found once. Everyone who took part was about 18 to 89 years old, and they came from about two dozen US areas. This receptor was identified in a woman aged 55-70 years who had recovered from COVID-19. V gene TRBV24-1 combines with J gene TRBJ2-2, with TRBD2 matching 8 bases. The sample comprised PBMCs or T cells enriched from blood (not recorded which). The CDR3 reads CATSDFGGGLDTGELFF. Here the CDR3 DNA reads TGTGCCACCAGTGATTTTGGCGGGGGGCTGGACACCGGGGAGCTGTTTTTT.